The entry below gives a single T cell receptor beta chain sequence along with its context. Its antigen is undetermined. TCRdb fed the PCR reads into MiXCR, producing one record per CDR3 protein. Here the sample spans 25,000 to 35,000 distinct CDR3 sequences, 40% to 60% being singletons. CDR1 and CDR2 from the germline V gene are SGHTA and FQGTGA. The length of the CDR3 is 17 residues. V trimming: 5 bases; J trimming: 13 bases; junction bases outside the gene matches: 21. The record originates from a study of esophageal squamous cell carcinoma under preoperative chemotherapy. Study-level points and caveats: After paclitaxel-nedaplatin, abundant clones were more likely to contract than amplify. Tumor-infiltrating lymphocytes showed no significant post-chemotherapy TCR diversity increase, unlike peripheral T cells.

The sample's time point: before preoperative PTX-NDP chemotherapy. The receptor comes from a human donor with esophageal squamous cell carcinoma. The donor label of this sample is uncertain. The material was obtained from a patient given preoperative chemotherapy. This rearrangement joins TRBV7-3 to TRBJ2-4, with 9 bases matching TRBD2. The CDR3 region has the DNA TGTGCCAGCAGCGTGAGACCCGCGGGAGGGGACCAAAACACCCAGTACTTC. Residues: CASSVRPAGGDQNTQYF. The full variable domain, completed using reference TRBV7-3 and TRBJ2-4, is GAGVSQTPSNKVTEKGKYVELRCDPISGHTALYWYRQSLGQGPEFLIYFQGTGAADDSGLPNDRFFAVRPEGSVSTLKIQRTERGDSAVYLCASSVRPAGGDQNTQYFGAGTRLSVL.